A selection of T cell receptor beta chains follows, all from one sample in a study of cytomegalovirus exposure and HLA in healthy donors. Repertoires were generated with immunoSEQ multiplex PCR, while TCRdb's copy carries only in-frame clones and drops some. The top ten clones hold about an eighth of a sample with 72,000 or so clones, around 70% of them seen once. Sequenced: PBMCs. These receptors were obtained from a human donor in good health. CDR3s include the opening cysteine and the closing phenylalanine or tryptophan. Each record gives: CDR3 protein, V gene, D gene. D genes are given only for firm matches.

CDR3 protein: CASSPSGRASEQYF; V gene: TRBV27; D gene: TRBD2
CDR3 protein: CASSSSVQVYNEQFF; V gene: TRBV6-6; D gene: NA
CDR3 protein: CASSPLGGTGNTIYF; V gene: TRBV7-2; D gene: NA
CDR3 protein: CASSLVGAYEQYF; V gene: TRBV11-2; D gene: NA
CDR3 protein: CASSAQGGRSTDTQYF; V gene: TRBV7-2; D gene: TRBD2
CDR3 protein: CAWSASRGEQYF; V gene: TRBV30; D gene: NA
CDR3 protein: CASSPLMGQGTYGYTF; V gene: TRBV7-8; D gene: NA
CDR3 protein: CASSLVGLKLLSNQPQHF; V gene: TRBV7-2; D gene: NA
CDR3 protein: CASSLHRGSKYGYTF; V gene: TRBV5-1; D gene: TRBD1
CDR3 protein: CASSQTRGTEAFF; V gene: TRBV4-1; D gene: NA
CDR3 protein: CASLIVRDYGYTF; V gene: TRBV2; D gene: NA
CDR3 protein: CASSKMGGEYEQYF; V gene: TRBV18; D gene: TRBD2
CDR3 protein: CASSRQTGGQTEAFF; V gene: TRBV18; D gene: TRBD1
CDR3 protein: CASTPGGGNTEAFF; V gene: TRBV5-4; D gene: NA
CDR3 protein: CSVVAREVPDTQYF; V gene: TRBV29-1; D gene: TRBD2
CDR3 protein: CSVKTGRSYEQYF; V gene: TRBV29-1; D gene: NA
CDR3 protein: CASSVAPEGSNYGYTF; V gene: TRBV9; D gene: NA
CDR3 protein: CASSPRRGGAGNTIYF; V gene: TRBV7-6; D gene: NA
CDR3 protein: CASSPGTGGSYGYTF; V gene: TRBV11-2; D gene: TRBD1
CDR3 protein: CASSETESSYNEQFF; V gene: TRBV6-1; D gene: NA
CDR3 protein: CASSYIAGTTYEQFF; V gene: TRBV10-1; D gene: TRBD2
CDR3 protein: CASSFQGGSGNTIYF; V gene: TRBV7-3; D gene: TRBD1
CDR3 protein: CASSPRTRGYNEQFF; V gene: TRBV28; D gene: TRBD2
CDR3 protein: CASSETSGRFNEQYF; V gene: TRBV6-1; D gene: TRBD2
CDR3 protein: CASSPDERNRGHGYTF; V gene: TRBV18; D gene: TRBD1
CDR3 protein: CASSEGTSGRYEQYF; V gene: TRBV6-1; D gene: TRBD2
CDR3 protein: CASSPSGTSGSGAYNEQFF; V gene: TRBV5-1; D gene: TRBD2
CDR3 protein: CASKLTGISNQPQHF; V gene: TRBV6-5; D gene: NA
CDR3 protein: CASSEAVDTDTQYF; V gene: TRBV6-4; D gene: NA
CDR3 protein: CASSTGDYQPQHF; V gene: TRBV19; D gene: NA
CDR3 protein: CASSADSSREQYF; V gene: TRBV5-1; D gene: NA
CDR3 protein: CASSLTRGTEAFF; V gene: TRBV10-1; D gene: NA
CDR3 protein: CAWSGTGGRETQYF; V gene: TRBV30; D gene: TRBD1
CDR3 protein: CASSDRGALDEAFF; V gene: TRBV10-1; D gene: NA
CDR3 protein: CATSEGYEQYF; V gene: TRBV12-5; D gene: NA
CDR3 protein: CASSYSLDRVGGYTF; V gene: TRBV6-5; D gene: TRBD1
CDR3 protein: CASSFPGTSKDEQFF; V gene: TRBV13; D gene: TRBD2
CDR3 protein: CASSSGQNTEAFF; V gene: TRBV11-2; D gene: NA